The 7 T cell receptor beta chains presented below share a single source sample, sequenced in a study of T cell clonality in common variable immunodeficiency. Libraries were prepared by immunoSEQ multiplex PCR; TCRdb keeps only in-frame clonotypes and omits some of them. This sample carries about 47,000 clones and no singletons, and about 6% goes to the top ten. Sequenced material: peripheral blood mononuclear cells. Receptors were obtained from a person aged 18-70 years in good health.

As to this clone: The CDR3 is cut off 3 residues early in the read; its end comes from the germline J gene. The gene calls are TRBV19 and TRBJ2-2, with D possibly TRBD1 on 5 matching bases. Germline CDR1 is LNHDA and CDR2 is SQIVND (reference sequence). This CDR3 comprises 17 residues. CDR3 in amino acids: CASRGFGHTGRNEKLFF. The CDR3 bases that were read are TGTGCCAGTAGAGGTTTTGGGCATACAGGTCGTAATGAAAAG.

The table lists this clone with many counts. The CDR3 is cut off 3 residues early in the read; its end comes from the germline J gene. The chain uses TRBV13 and TRBJ2-1; tentative D call: TRBD2 (6 bases). Germline V lookup: CDR1 PRHDT, CDR2 FYEKMQ (reference sequence). CDR3 size: 16 residues. V was pared by 3 bases and J by 0 bases, with 12 bases between. The CDR3 loop reads CASSFFGDFSYNEQFF. The DNA read from the CDR3 is TGTGCCAGCAGCTTTTTTGGGGACTTCTCCTACAATGAG.

This clone was detected ten times or more. The missing CDR3 end, 3 residues past where the read stops, is filled in from the germline J gene. The chain joins TRBV5-4 to TRBJ1-2, with TRBD1 matching over 8 bases. The CDR3 is 15 residues long. The trim removed 3 bases at V and 4 bases at J, leaving 8 bases unmatched. Germline lookup yields CDR1 SGHNT and CDR2 YYREEE (reference sequence). The CDR3 loop reads CASSSRTGSAYGYTF. CDR3 bases read: TGTGCCAGCAGCTCGCGGACAGGGTCGGCCTATGGC.

This clone was seen repeatedly, ten times or more. Coverage ceases 3 residues before the CDR3 finishes, and the germline J gene fills in the end. The rearrangement uses TRBV4-1 and TRBJ1-2, with 10 bases matching TRBD1. Germline lookup yields CDR1 MGHRA and CDR2 YSYEKL. CDR3 length equals 12 residues. CDR3 sequence reads: CASSGDRGGYTF. CDR3 DNA (partial): TGCGCCAGCAGCGGGGACAGGGGCGGC.

This clone was counted at least ten times. With the read ending 3 residues before the CDR3 end, the germline J gene is used to fill in that end. The gene calls are TRBV18 and TRBJ2-7; 9 bases match TRBD1. Germline CDR1 reads KGHSH; CDR2 reads LQKENI. Losses at the gene ends were 3 bases for V and 1 base for J; bases not matched to a gene: 10. The CDR3 covers 17 residues. The CDR3 region is CASSPALAGTGSYEQYF. Incomplete CDR3 DNA: TGTGCCAGCTCACCGGCATTGGCCGGGACAGGGTCCTACGAG.

Only a few counts were recorded for this clone. The read ends 3 residues early relative to the CDR3; the germline J gene fills the gap. J is TRBJ1-3 and V is TRBV2; perhaps TRBD1 as D (5 bases). Germline V gives CDR1 SNHLY, CDR2 FYNNEI. This CDR3 has 14 residues. Trimming stripped 4 bases from V and 3 bases from J, with 10 bases between. CDR3 loop: CASSGGQVGNTIYF. The covered CDR3 bases are TGTGCCAGCAGTGGGGGCCAGGTTGGAAACACC.

This clone was seen many times. With the read ending 3 residues before the CDR3 end, the germline J gene is used to fill in that end. The chain recombines TRBV12-5 with TRBJ2-7; TRBD1 is a possible D gene (5 bases). From germline, CDR1 is LGHNT and CDR2 FRNRAP. CDR3 length: 14 amino acids. The germline V and J ends were trimmed by 4 bases and 1 base, with 11 bases remaining between them. The sequenced part of the CDR3 DNA is TGTGCTAGTGGTTCGCCGCCAGGGTCCTACGAG. Amino acid sequence: CASGSPPGSYE. The full CDR3 sequence reads CASGSPPGSYEQYF.